The 14 T cell receptor beta chains reported below all come from one sample, sequenced in a study of T cell responses to AZD1222 COVID-19 vaccine. TCRdb's table, derived via immunoSEQ multiplex PCR, lists solely in-frame clones and lacks some. The repertoire holds around 70,000 clones, nearly 90% seen once, with around 1.3% in the top ten. Sample: peripheral blood, taken 28 days after the second AZD1222 dose. Receptors originate from an adult who received the AZD1222 COVID-19 vaccine.

The J gene is TRBJ1-1, the V gene TRBV21-1. TRBV21-1 is recorded as a pseudogene. This CDR3 has 12 amino acids. This CDR3 reads CASSKEGVEAFF. The CDR3 bases are TGTGCCAGCAGCAAAGAGGGAGTAGAAGCTTTCTTT.

The chain carries TRBV6-6 and TRBJ1-1; D ambiguous. CDR3 length: 14 residues. CDR1 MNHNY and CDR2 SVGAGI come from the germline V gene (reference sequence). V gave up 6 bases and J gave up 1 base, with 12 bases separating them. For the CDR3, the DNA is TGTGCCAGCAGGGGCTTCTCTGAGAACACTGAAGCTTTCTTT. Its translation: CASRGFSENTEAFF.

The chain uses TRBV7-6 and TRBJ1-6; TRBD1 agrees at 9 bases. CDR3 length: 15 amino acids. The trim removed 4 bases at V and 8 bases at J, leaving 6 bases unmatched. Germline V gene lookup returns CDR1 SGHVS and CDR2 FNYEAQ. The CDR3 is CASSSGQGLDSPLHF. CDR3 DNA: TGTGCCAGCAGCTCGGGACAGGGACTTGATTCACCCCTCCACTTT.

The V call is TRBV6-5, the J call TRBJ1-2; no reliable D call. CDR1 MNHEY and CDR2 SVGAGI come from the germline V gene. V lost 0 bases and J lost 2, with 10 bases in between. This CDR3 comprises 15 residues. This CDR3 reads CASSYSSDGNYGYTF. The CDR3 DNA reads TGTGCCAGCAGTTACTCTTCGGACGGCAACTATGGCTACACCTTC.

The chain joins TRBV7-9 to TRBJ2-5, with D tentatively TRBD1 (5 bases). Looked up from germline, CDR1 is SEHNR and CDR2 is FQNEAQ (reference sequence). There are 15 residues in the CDR3. The V gene lost 1 base and the J gene lost 1 base, with 10 bases spanning the gap. CDR3 nucleotides: TGTGCCAGCAGCTTAGTCCCGACAGCCCAAGAGACCCAGTACTTC. Translating gives CASSLVPTAQETQYF. Using reference TRBV7-9 and TRBJ2-5 for the parts outside the CDR3, the full variable domain is DTGVSQNPRHKITKRGQNVTFRCDPISEHNRLYWYRQTLGQGPEFLTYFQNEAQLEKSRLLSDRFSAERPKGSFSTLEIQRTEQGDSAMYLCASSLVPTAQETQYFGPGTRLLVL.

V usage is TRBV19 and J usage is TRBJ2-3, with 8 bases that match TRBD1. The ends lost 6 bases at V and 2 bases at J; junction bases unmatched: 7. From germline, CDR1 is LNHDA and CDR2 SQIVND (reference sequence). This CDR3 region has 15 residues. The CDR3 protein is CASRAGQGNTDTQYF. The CDR3 DNA sequence: TGTGCCAGTAGGGCCGGACAGGGAAACACAGATACGCAGTATTTT.

V gene TRBV11-2 combines with J gene TRBJ1-2; D remains unclear. Trimming removed 2 bases from V and 0 bases from J, with 4 bases in between. The CDR3 is 13 amino acids. Germline-derived CDR1 and CDR2 are SGHAT and FQNNGV. CDR3 in amino acids: CASSLRANYGYTF. CDR3 DNA: TGTGCCAGCAGCTTAAGAGCTAACTATGGCTACACCTTC.

The rearrangement uses TRBV18 and TRBJ1-2, with TRBD1 as a possible D gene (5 bases). CDR1 is KGHSH, CDR2 LQKENI, per germline. This CDR3 contains 13 residues. With 4 bases removed from V and 11 bases from J, the gap between germline ends came to 17 bases. The CDR3 region has the DNA TGTGCCAGCTCACAGACAGCTCCTAGTAAATACACCTTC. Its protein product is CASSQTAPSKYTF.

This chain joins TRBV11-2 and TRBJ1-5, with 9 bases identical to TRBD1. V shed 6 bases and J 6 bases; nucleotides not matched to a gene: 3. The CDR3 covers 13 residues. Germline CDR1 and CDR2: SGHAT and FQNNGV. The CDR3 region has the DNA TGTGCCAGCAGTCGACAGGGGGGTCAGCCCCAGCATTTT. Its protein is CASSRQGGQPQHF.

The rearrangement joins TRBV6-5 to TRBJ1-1, with 8 bases that match TRBD1. The trim removed 6 bases at V and 4 bases at J, leaving 7 bases unmatched. Per germline, CDR1 MNHEY and CDR2 SVGAGI. The CDR3 length is 14 residues. The CDR3 here is CASRPTQGGTEAFF. The CDR3, as DNA: TGTGCCAGCAGGCCTACACAGGGGGGCACTGAAGCTTTCTTT.

This chain connects TRBV29-1 to TRBJ1-2; no firm D call. CDR1 and CDR2 from the germline V gene are SQVTM and ANQGSEA. The CDR3 has 13 amino acids. V shed 2 bases and J shed 0 bases, with 7 bases lying between them. CDR3 sequence (DNA): TGCAGCGTTGAAATAGGGTCTAACTATGGCTACACCTTC. Its protein product is CSVEIGSNYGYTF.

The chain uses TRBV10-2 and TRBJ1-1; TRBD1 is a possible D gene (5 bases). The V gene lost 3 bases and the J gene lost 1 base, with 12 bases spanning the gap. Germline CDR1 and CDR2: WSHSY and SAAADI. This CDR3 region has 15 residues. The CDR3 loop reads CASSDPGLANTEAFF. CDR3 coding DNA: TGCGCCAGCAGTGACCCGGGACTAGCGAACACTGAAGCTTTCTTT.

This clone was detected a few times. This sequence joins TRBV4-3 and TRBJ1-2; maybe TRBD1 (6 bases). The CDR3 is made up of 16 amino acids. Trimming took 4 bases from V and 0 from J, leaving 15 bases between them. Germline CDR1 and CDR2: LGHNA and YSLEER. CDR3 sequence (DNA): TGCGCCAGCAGCCTCGAACCGGGACAAGCTAACTATGGCTACACCTTC. This gives the protein CASSLEPGQANYGYTF.

The chain couples TRBV7-3 to TRBJ2-5, with TRBD2 identical over 8 bases. The CDR3 length is 14 residues. From germline, CDR1 is SGHTA and CDR2 FQGTGA. The trim removed 4 bases at V and 4 bases at J, leaving 5 bases unmatched. For the CDR3, the DNA is TGTGCCAGCAGCTCGGGACTAGGGGGAGAGACCCAGTACTTC. Translation: CASSSGLGGETQYF.